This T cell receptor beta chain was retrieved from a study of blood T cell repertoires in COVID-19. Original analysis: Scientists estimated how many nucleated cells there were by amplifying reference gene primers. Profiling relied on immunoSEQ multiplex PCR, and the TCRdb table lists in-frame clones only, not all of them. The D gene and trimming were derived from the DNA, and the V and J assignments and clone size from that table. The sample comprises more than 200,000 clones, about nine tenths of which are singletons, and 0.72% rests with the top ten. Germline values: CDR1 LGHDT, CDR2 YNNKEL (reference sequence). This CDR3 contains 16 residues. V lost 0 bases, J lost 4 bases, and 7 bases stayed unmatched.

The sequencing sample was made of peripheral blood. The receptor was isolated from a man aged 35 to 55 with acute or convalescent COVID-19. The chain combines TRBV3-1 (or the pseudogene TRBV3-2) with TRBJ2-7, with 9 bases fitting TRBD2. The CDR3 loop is CASSQDLAGDGYEQYF. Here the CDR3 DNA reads TGTGCCAGCAGCCAAGATTTAGCGGGAGACGGTTACGAGCAGTACTTC.